This TCR beta chain is from a study of beta chain features in type 1 diabetes. For this clone: Other DNA sequences within the sample encode an identical CDR3.

Expressed TCRB transcripts were sequenced after all isolated RNA was converted to cDNA. Here immunoSEQ multiplex PCR was the method, and the copy in TCRdb shows in-frame clones only, minus some. The top ten hold 0.053% of the sample, which has around 250,000 clones, around 68% seen once. There are 12 residues in the CDR3. Looked up from germline, CDR1 is SQVTM and CDR2 is ANQGSEA. Trimming cost V 1 base and J 4 bases, with 5 bases left between them. The sample consisted of naive CD4+ T cells from blood. This TCR came from a man between 25 and 39 years old in good health. The chain carries TRBV29-1 and TRBJ2-1; no definite D call. The CDR3 protein is CSVEGSYNEQFF. DNA of the CDR3: TGCAGCGTTGAAGGGTCATACAATGAGCAGTTCTTC.